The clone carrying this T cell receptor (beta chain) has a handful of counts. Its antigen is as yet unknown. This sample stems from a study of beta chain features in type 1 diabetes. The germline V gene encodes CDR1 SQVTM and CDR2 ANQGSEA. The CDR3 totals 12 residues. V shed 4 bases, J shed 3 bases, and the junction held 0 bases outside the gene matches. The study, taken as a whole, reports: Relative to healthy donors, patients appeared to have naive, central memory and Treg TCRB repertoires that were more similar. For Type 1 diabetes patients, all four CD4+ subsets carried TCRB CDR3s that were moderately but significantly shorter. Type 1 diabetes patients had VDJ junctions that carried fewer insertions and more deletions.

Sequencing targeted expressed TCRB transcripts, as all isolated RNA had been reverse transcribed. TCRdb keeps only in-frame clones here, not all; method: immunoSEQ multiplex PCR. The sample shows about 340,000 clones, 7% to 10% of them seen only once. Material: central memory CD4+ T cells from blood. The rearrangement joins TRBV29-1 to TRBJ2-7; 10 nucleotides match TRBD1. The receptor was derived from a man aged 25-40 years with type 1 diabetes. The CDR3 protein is CSVGTGGYEQYF. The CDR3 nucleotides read TGCAGCGTTGGGACAGGGGGCTACGAGCAGTACTTC.